This TCR beta chain comes out of a study of blood T cell repertoires in COVID-19 (dated by TCRdb to the early 2020s). Background on the whole study: The collaborator samples originated in the United States, Italy and Spain and spanned the acute and convalescent phases of COVID-19. The prospective study material was composed of cDNA or gDNA derived from T cells, B-cell-depleted T cells, or PBMCs. The dataset comprised deeply sampled blood TCRbeta repertoires from subjects exposed to, actively infected with, or recovered from COVID-19. The repertoires were made available in a free public database intended to serve as a resource for research on the immune response to SARS-CoV-2. Samples came from the ongoing ImmuneRACE study (first 160 participants) plus 1,254 subjects from 6 global collaborators. Nearly every sample came with metadata listing a de-identified subject ID, COVID-19 status, age in years and sex. HLA class I and class II types, where available, came from metadata supplied by the sample provider rather than from assay-based typing. Overall study outcomes, separate from this receptor: The quantity of clinical and demographic metadata differed by source and by participant and was supplied without curation.

About this clone itself: Its antigen has not been determined. No quality values exist for individual bases; no much larger clone is one base distant.

From the cysteine through the phenylalanine, the CDR3 covers 16 amino acids. Only the CDR3 DNA is retained, 48 bases long and in frame from the first base. CDR1 and CDR2 are drawn from the germline V gene: MNHEY, SVGAGI. At the junction V is shortened by 2 bases and J by 5 bases; bases outside the gene matches: 10. Each collaborating institution followed its own protocols to collect whole blood in K2EDTA tubes. For TCRbeta analysis, collaborator samples were shipped as frozen whole blood, as isolated PBMCs, or as DNA extracted from either sample type. TCRbeta CDR3 regions were amplified from genomic DNA using the immunoSEQ Assay, a bias-controlled multiplex PCR. As for the authors' bioinformatics: Within the assay, amplification of reference gene primers was used to estimate how many nucleated cells each sample contained. To quantify the absolute abundance of each unique TCRbeta CDR3 rearrangement, sequence reads were collapsed and filtered. For each sample, productive Simpson clonality was calculated as the square root of Simpson's diversity index over productive rearrangements. Entries here come from immuneACCESS through TCRdb and include only in-frame sequences with V and J called. Some clones fail to appear in such tables; in the studies checked, an unresolved V gene covers under half of the shortfall, and the cause of the remainder is unknown. V and J calls plus clone size are reproduced from that table; the DNA served to infer D and trimming. The sample table lists approximately 430,000 clones, more than 80% of them with a count of one. The ten largest make up over 1.1% of the sample.

This TCR came from a woman aged 30 to 39 with active or convalescent COVID-19. The V and J segments used are TRBV6-5 and TRBJ1-1; TRBD1 lines up with 8 middle nucleotides. The sequenced material came from peripheral blood. At the DNA level, the sequence is TGTGCCAGCAGTTACCGACCTGGGACAGGTGGAACTGAAGCTTTCTTT. Its protein product is CASSYRPGTGGTEAFF.